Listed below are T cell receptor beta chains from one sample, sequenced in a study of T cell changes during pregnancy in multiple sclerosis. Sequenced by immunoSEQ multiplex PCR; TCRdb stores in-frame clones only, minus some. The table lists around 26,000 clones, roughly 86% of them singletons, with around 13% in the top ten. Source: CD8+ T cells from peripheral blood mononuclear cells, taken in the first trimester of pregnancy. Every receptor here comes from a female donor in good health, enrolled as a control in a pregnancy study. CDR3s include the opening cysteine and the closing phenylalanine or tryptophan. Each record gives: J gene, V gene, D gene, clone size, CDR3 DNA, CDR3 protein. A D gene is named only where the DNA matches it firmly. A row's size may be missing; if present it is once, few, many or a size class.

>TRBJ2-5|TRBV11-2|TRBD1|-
TGTGCCAGCAGCTTAGAAAGCGAGGGGGCGGCTCCGGGGACCCAGTACTTC
CASSLESEGAAPGTQYF
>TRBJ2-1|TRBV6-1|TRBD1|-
TGTGCCAGCGGCCCGGGACAGGGGGACAATGAGCAGTTCTTC
CASGPGQGDNEQFF
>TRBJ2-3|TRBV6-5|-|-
TGTGCCAGCAGTTACGTACCCACTAGCACAGATACGCAGTATTTT
CASSYVPTSTDTQYF
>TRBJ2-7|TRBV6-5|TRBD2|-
TGTGCCAGCAGTTACTCGGTGGGACTACCATTCTACGAGCAGTACTTC
CASSYSVGLPFYEQYF
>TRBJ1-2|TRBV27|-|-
TGTGCCAGCCGGACCCCAGGGGGCTACACCTTC
CASRTPGGYTF
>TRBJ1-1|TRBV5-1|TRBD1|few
TGCGCCAGCAGACCTACAGGGGAAACTGAAGCTTTCTTT
CASRPTGETEAFF
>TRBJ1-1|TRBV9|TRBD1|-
TGTGCCAGCAGCGTAGGCGCAGGGGGTGTAGCTTTCTTT
CASSVGAGGVAFF
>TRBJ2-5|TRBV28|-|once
TGTGCCAGCAGTCCGGACGTCGGCGGGCAAGAGACCCAGTACTTC
CASSPDVGGQETQYF
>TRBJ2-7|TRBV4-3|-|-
TGCGCCAGCAGCCAAGAATTTGCGGTCTACGAGCAGTACTTC
CASSQEFAVYEQYF
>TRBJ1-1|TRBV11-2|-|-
TGTGCCACACTACAGGGAAACACTGAAGCTTTCTTT
CATLQGNTEAFF
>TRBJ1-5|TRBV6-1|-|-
TGTGCCAGCAGTGAAGTAAGGGGTCTCCATCAGCCCCAGCATTTT
CASSEVRGLHQPQHF
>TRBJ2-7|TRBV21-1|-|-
TGTGCCAGCGGTGGGACAGGGAGCTACGAGCAGTACTTC
CASGGTGSYEQYF
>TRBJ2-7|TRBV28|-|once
TGTGCCAGCACCGATCCGGGACAAACCTACGAGCAGTACTTC
CASTDPGQTYEQYF
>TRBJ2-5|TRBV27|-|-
TGTGCCAGCAGTCCGTTACTACAAGAGACCCAGTACTTC
CASSPLLQETQYF
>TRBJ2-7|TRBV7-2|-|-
TGTGCCAGCAGCTACTGGACCAGGGTCGAGCAGTACTTC
CASSYWTRVEQYF
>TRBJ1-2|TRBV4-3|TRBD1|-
TGCGCCAGCAGCCAGAAACAGGGGGCCCCGATCTATGGCTACACCTTC
CASSQKQGAPIYGYTF
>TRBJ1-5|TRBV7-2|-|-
TGTGCCAGCAGCTTCGGAGGGGGGGGGCCCCAGCATTTT
CASSFGGGGPQHF
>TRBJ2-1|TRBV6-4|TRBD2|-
TGTGCCAGCAGTGACTTTGCGGGAGGTCCGAGTGAGCAGTTCTTC
CASSDFAGGPSEQFF
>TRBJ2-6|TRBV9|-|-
TGTGCCAGCAGCCCGTTGCACACGGGCTCTGGGGCCAACGTCCTGACTTTC
CASSPLHTGSGANVLTF
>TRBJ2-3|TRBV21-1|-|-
TGTGCCAGCAGCAAACGGCCCTACCCAATCCCCAGGGGCCACACAGATACGCAGTATTTT
CASSKRPYPIPRGHTDTQYF
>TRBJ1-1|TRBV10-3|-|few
TGTGCCATCAAGGATCACAGGAGGGACACTGAAGCTTTCTTT
CAIKDHRRDTEAFF
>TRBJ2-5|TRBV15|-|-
TGTGCCACCAGCAGAGAGGCGGGACAAGAGACCCAGTACTTC
CATSREAGQETQYF
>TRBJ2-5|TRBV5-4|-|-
TGTGCCAGCAGCCACCAAGACTCCAAAGAGACCCAGTACTTC
CASSHQDSKETQYF
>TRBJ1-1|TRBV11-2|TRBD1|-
TGTGCCAGCAGCTTTTCCACGGGACAGGGGACCACTGAAGCTTTCTTT
CASSFSTGQGTTEAFF
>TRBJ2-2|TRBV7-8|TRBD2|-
TGTGCCAACCGACTAGCGGCCCACACCGGGGAGCTGTTTTTT
CANRLAAHTGELFF
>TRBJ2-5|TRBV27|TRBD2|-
TGTGCCAGCAGTTTATCGGGACTAGCGGGGGGAAAAGAGACCCAGTACTTC
CASSLSGLAGGKETQYF
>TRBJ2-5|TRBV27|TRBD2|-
TGTGCCAGCAGTTTATTGCTAGCGGGAGGGCCTGGAGAGACCCAGTACTTC
CASSLLLAGGPGETQYF
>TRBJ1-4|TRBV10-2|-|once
TGCGCCAGCAGTGAAGTGATGGTGAATGTAGCTAATGAAAAACTGTTTTTT
CASSEVMVNVANEKLFF
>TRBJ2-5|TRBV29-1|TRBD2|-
TGCAGCGTTTCTAGCGGGAGGGACGAGACCCAGTACTTC
CSVSSGRDETQYF
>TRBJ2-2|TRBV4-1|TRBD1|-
TGCGCCAGCAGCCAAGAGGGTCAGGGGGCAGGTGGCGGGGAGCTGTTTTTT
CASSQEGQGAGGGELFF
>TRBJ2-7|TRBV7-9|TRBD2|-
TGTGCCAGCAGCCCTCCCAAGGGGACTAGCGCCGAGCAGTACTTC
CASSPPKGTSAEQYF
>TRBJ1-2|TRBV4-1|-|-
TGCGCCAGCAGCCCCAGGGAGGACTATGGCTACACCTTC
CASSPREDYGYTF
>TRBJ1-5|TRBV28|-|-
TGTGCCAGCACTTCGAGCCTGAATCAGCCCCAGCATTTT
CASTSSLNQPQHF
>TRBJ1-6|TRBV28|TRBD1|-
TGTGCCAGCACCATCAGGGGGTTAAGTATTAATTCACCCCTCCACTTT
CASTIRGLSINSPLHF
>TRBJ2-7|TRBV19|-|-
TGTGCCAGTAGTGCAGGGGAGTCCTACGAGCAGTACTTC
CASSAGESYEQYF
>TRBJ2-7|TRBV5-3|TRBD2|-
TGTGCCAGAAGCTTGCGGGGGGGGGATCAGACTAGCAGGTTCGGTGAGCAGTACTTC
CARSLRGGDQTSRFGEQYF
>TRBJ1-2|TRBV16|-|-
TGTGCCAGCAGCCAACCCCCTCTGCTTGTTGGGGGGAAATCTCCCTATGGCTACACCTTC
CASSQPPLLVGGKSPYGYTF
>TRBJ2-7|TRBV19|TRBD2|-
TGTGCCAGTAGTATTGGAGCGGGAACCTACGAGCAGTACTTC
CASSIGAGTYEQYF
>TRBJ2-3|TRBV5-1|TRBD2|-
TGCGCCAGCAGTGGGACTAGCGGCTCTAGCACAGATACGCAGTATTTT
CASSGTSGSSTDTQYF
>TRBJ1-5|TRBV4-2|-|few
TGTGCCAGCAGCCAAGAATCGGGGGGCCACAATCAGCCCCAGCATTTT
CASSQESGGHNQPQHF
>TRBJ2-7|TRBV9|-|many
TGTGCCAGCAGCCTTAGTGGGGGGTACGAGCAGTACTTC
CASSLSGGYEQYF
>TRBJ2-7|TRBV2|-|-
TGTGCCAGCAGTGCGACTAGGAGCTCCTACGAGCAGTACTTC
CASSATRSSYEQYF
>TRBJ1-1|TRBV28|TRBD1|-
TGTGCCAGCAGTTTATATTACAGGGGCATGAACACTGAAGCTTTCTTT
CASSLYYRGMNTEAFF
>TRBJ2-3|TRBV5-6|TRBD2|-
TGTGCCAGCAGCCCAAGACTAGCGGGGGGATTTCCGGATACGCAGTATTTT
CASSPRLAGGFPDTQYF
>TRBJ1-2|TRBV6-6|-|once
TGTGCCAGCAGTTCATCAGCTAACTATGGCTACACCTTC
CASSSSANYGYTF
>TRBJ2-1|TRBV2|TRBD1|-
TGTGCCAGCCGGGACAGTTACAATGAGCAGTTCTTC
CASRDSYNEQFF
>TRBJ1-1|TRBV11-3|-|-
TGTGCCAGCAGCTCCCGGGGGGCGAGCACTGAAGCTTTCTTT
CASSSRGASTEAFF
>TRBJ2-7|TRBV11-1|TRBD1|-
TGTGCCAGCAGCTTCGGGACAGGGCACTACGAGCAGTACTTC
CASSFGTGHYEQYF
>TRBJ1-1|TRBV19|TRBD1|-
TGTGCCAGTAGTACCCGGGACAGGGGAGATACTGAAGCTTTCTTT
CASSTRDRGDTEAFF